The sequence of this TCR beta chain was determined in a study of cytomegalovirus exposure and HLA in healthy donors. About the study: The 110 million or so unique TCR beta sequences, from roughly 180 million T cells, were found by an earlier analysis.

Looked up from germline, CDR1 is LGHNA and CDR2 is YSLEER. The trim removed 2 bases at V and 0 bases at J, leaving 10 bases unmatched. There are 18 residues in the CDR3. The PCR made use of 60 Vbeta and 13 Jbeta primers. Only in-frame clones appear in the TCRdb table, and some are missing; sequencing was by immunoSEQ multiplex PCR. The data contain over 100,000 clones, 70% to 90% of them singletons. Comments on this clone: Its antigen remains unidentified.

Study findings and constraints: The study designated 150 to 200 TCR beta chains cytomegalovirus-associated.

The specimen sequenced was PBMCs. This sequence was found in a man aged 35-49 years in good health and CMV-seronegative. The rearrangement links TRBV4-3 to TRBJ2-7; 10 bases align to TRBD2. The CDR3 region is CASSQFLAGARVSYEQYF. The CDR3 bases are TGCGCCAGCAGCCAATTCCTAGCGGGGGCCAGGGTCTCCTACGAGCAGTACTTC.